What follows are 3 T cell receptor beta chains derived from one specimen sequenced in a study of blood T cell repertoires in COVID-19. Generated by immunoSEQ multiplex PCR, the TCRdb table keeps only in-frame clones and is missing some. This sample yields a few hundred thousand clones, of which approximately 81% are seen a single time; roughly 2.6% belongs to the top ten. The material sequenced was peripheral blood. These receptors were taken from a middle-aged man who had recovered from COVID-19.

The gene calls are TRBV5-8 and TRBJ1-5, with D uncertain. Germline V gene lookup returns CDR1 SGHTS and CDR2 YDEGEE. Trimming shortened V by 0 bases and J by 3 bases, and 13 bases separated the two germline ends. The CDR3 spans 16 residues. CDR3 protein: CASSLAGGLINQPQHF. CDR3 in DNA: TGTGCCAGCAGCTTGGCCGGCGGACTAATCAATCAGCCCCAGCATTTT.

V is TRBV3-1 (or the pseudogene TRBV3-2) and J is TRBJ2-5, with D possibly matching TRBD2 (5 bases). V dropped 4 bases and J dropped 6 bases, with 15 bases sitting between them. CDR3 length: 14 residues. In germline, CDR1 is LGHDT, CDR2 YNNKEL (reference sequence). CDR3 sequence (DNA): TGTGCCAGCAGCCGCGGACGGGGTAAAAAGACCCAGTACTTC. Its protein product is CASSRGRGKKTQYF.

The rearrangement links TRBV19 to TRBJ2-3; TRBD1 aligns across 10 bases. CDR3 length: 13 amino acids. V gave up 4 bases and J gave up 8 bases; unmatched junction bases: 3. Germline V gives CDR1 LNHDA, CDR2 SQIVND (reference sequence). This CDR3 reads CASSSRDRGTQYF. In DNA form, the CDR3 reads TGTGCCAGTAGTAGCCGGGACAGGGGTACGCAGTATTTT.